This T cell receptor (beta chain) is drawn from a study of early T cells in non-severe SARS-CoV-2 infection. Overall study context: Unsorted whole-blood RNA was sequenced in bulk, leaving chains unpaired.

The library protocol tagged individual cDNA molecules with unique molecular identifiers. TCRdb ran MiXCR on the 5' RACE reads and lists one entry per CDR3 protein. Among 29,000 or so distinct CDR3 sequences listed, roughly 5% were seen once. Per germline, CDR1 DFQATT and CDR2 SNEGSKA (reference sequence). The CDR3 spans 15 residues. Deletions cut 3 bases from V and 3 bases from J, with 18 bases between. Study-wide points: The study's VDJdb matching favored anti-spike CD8 responses and missed private and CD4 specificities.

This clonotype was counted ten times or more. Its antigen is unidentified. Sequencing input: whole blood. The receptor comes from an adult who was a healthcare worker with PCR-confirmed SARS-CoV-2 infection or an uninfected control (not recorded which). V is TRBV20-1 and J is TRBJ2-7; weak D call: TRBD1 (7 bases). This chain's CDR3 is CSASPSEGAFYEQYF. The CDR3 region has the DNA TGCAGTGCTAGCCCTAGCGAGGGGGCATTCTACGAGCAGTACTTC.